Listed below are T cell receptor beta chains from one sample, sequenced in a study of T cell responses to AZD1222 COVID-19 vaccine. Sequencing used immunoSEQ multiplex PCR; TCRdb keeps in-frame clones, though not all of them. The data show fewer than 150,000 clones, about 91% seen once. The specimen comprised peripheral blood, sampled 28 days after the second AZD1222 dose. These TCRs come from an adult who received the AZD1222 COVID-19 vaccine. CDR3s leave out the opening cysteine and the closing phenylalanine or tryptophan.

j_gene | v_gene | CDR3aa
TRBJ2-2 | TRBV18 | ASSPTTLNTGELF
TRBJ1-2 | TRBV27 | ASGRQGSDYGYT
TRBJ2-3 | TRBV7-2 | ASSPQVGDTQY
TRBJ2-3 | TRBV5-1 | ASSLGPQRADTQY
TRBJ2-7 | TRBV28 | ASSTAGTGAYEQY
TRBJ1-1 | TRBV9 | ASSPPTGTEAF
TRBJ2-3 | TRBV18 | ASSTTGGTDTQY
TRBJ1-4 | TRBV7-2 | ASSRRGSANEKLF
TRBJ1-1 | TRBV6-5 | ASSLGRATEAF
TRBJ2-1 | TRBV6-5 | ASRRGGYGVNEQF
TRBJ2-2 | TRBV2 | ASSDPGFANTGELF
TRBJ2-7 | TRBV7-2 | ASSLAGTGDPYEQY
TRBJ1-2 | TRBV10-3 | AISGTGKDNYGYT
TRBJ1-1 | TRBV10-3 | AISEGAEAF
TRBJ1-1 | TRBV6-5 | ASNVGGMNTEAF
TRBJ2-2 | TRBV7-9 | ASRGAGQGGTGELF
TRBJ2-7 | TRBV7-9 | ASSLVGGYEQY
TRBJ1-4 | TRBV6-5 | ASSSTDRKPEKLF
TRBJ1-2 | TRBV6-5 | ASSRTGVYGYT
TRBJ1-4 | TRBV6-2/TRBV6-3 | ASSSETNEKLF
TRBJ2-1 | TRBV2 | ASSEQGAGNEQF
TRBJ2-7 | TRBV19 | ASSTGGGRSLLYEQY
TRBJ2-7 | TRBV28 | ASSPDNVEQY
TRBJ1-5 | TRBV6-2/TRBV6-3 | ASSMQGISNQPQH
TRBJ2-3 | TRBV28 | ASSFSSGTPDTQY
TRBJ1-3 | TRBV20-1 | SARVGNTIY
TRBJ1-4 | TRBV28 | ASSKWTTNEKLF
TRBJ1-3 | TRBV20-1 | SASYGATSGNTIY
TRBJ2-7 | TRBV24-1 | ATSDGPYEQY
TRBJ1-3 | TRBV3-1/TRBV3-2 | ASSDSYRSGNTIY
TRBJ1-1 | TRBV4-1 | ASAHRASPNTEAF
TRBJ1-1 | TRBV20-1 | SASSWTGGLYEAF
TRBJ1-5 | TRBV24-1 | ATSGGLNQPQH
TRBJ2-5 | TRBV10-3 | AISGAGEGETQY
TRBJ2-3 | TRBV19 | ASSIGSSGGTRTDTQY
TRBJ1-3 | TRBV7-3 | ASSLNGPPGSGNTIY
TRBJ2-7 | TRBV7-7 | ASSLLGQGEQY
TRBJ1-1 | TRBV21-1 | AITPPRVEAF
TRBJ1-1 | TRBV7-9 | ASSSQAVMNTEAF
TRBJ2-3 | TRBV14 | ASSSGGLLADTQY
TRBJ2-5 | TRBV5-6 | ASSAYGQGRQETQY
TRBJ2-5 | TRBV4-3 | ASSQNSGGAQETQY
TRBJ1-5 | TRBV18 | ASSIRQALEGNQPQH
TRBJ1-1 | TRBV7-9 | ASSTRQGFTEAF
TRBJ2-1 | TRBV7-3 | ASSLASYNEQF
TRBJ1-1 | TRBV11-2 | ASSRFPMNTEAF